The present T cell receptor (beta chain) was sequenced within a study of T cell responses to AZD1222 COVID-19 vaccine (TCRdb year 2021). Concerning the study at large: TCR sequencing covered approximately 230 trial participants: 200 to 210 given two doses of AZD1222 and 26 given two doses of MenACWY control vaccine. Trial participants were enrolled by age into subgroups of 18-55, 56-69 and 70-plus years, and around 140, 26 and 57 TCR-sequenced participants, respectively, were included in these subgroups. Findings and caveats that apply to the study as a whole: The whole spike protein was spanned by vaccine-associated CD4 TCRs, and dominant responses were seen in regions 160-218 and 743-854. Conclusions about previously exposed vaccinees are limited, since just six AZD1222 recipients were seropositive for SARS-CoV-2 at baseline. Epitopes outside the regions mutated in the B.1.351 and B.1.1.7 variants were reportedly recognized by nearly half of the unique spike-specific TCRs. Because no day 14 peak-response samples were available, the repertoires could be characterized only after the peak T cell response. After two AZD1222 doses, both the breadth and the depth of spike-specific TCRs were significantly higher than at day 0 and than in MenACWY recipients. Most participants were white British and females outnumbered males, and the authors suggested that clonal diversity may have been underestimated. In the small 56-69-year group, the increase in depth fell short of significance, most likely because of low power.

A note on this clone: There is no known antigen for this receptor. It has no much larger one-base neighbor in the sample; base qualities were not kept.

The CDR3 regions of human TCRbeta chains were analyzed by immunosequencing. In the paper's pipeline: Repertoire TCRs were matched against a reference library of SARS-CoV-2-specific TCRs generated with the MIRA antigen-specificity platform. Breadth was defined as the fraction of unique TCRs that were SARS-CoV-2-associated, and depth was defined as the fraction of total T cells that were SARS-CoV-2-associated. Using the MIRA data, each spike-specific TCR was assigned both to the spike region to which the TCR was reactive and to a CD4 or CD8 class. Log10-transformed breadth and depth values were compared by one-way ANOVA with Sidak's multiple comparisons tests. Entries here come from immuneACCESS through TCRdb and include only in-frame sequences with V and J called. Some clones fail to appear in such tables; in the studies checked, an unresolved V gene covers under half of the shortfall, and the cause of the remainder is unknown. V and J calls and clone size are as listed in that table; D and trimming were resolved from the DNA. For this sample there are over 110,000 clones; roughly 90% appear just once. The top ten clones comprise about 1.5% of the sample.

The time point label, read with the paper, signifies: about 28 days (+/-7) after the second vaccine dose. AZD1222 recipients whose second dose came at about 4 weeks and those whose second dose came at about 12 weeks were combined into one group, since spike-specific TCR depth and breadth did not differ between the two schedules. Vaccinee samples were obtained from the UK trials COV001 and COV002, which included a single-blind randomized controlled phase 2/3 trial of AZD1222 (ChAdOx1 nCoV-19) in healthy adults. Trial participant PBMC samples were collected at day 0 and day 28 after the second dose for TCRbeta chain sequencing. Taken from the germline V gene, the CDR1 and CDR2 loops are SQVTM and ANQGSEA. Its CDR3 holds 12 amino acids, cysteine through phenylalanine. Kept here is only the CDR3 DNA, which spans 36 bases and is read in frame from base 1. V has 7 bases trimmed and J has 2 bases trimmed; junction bases matching no gene number 3.

The chain is assembled from TRBV29-1 and TRBJ2-5, with 8 bases in between that match TRBD2. Sequencing was performed on peripheral blood, taken 28 days after the second AZD1222 dose. The TCR was taken from an adult who received the AZD1222 COVID-19 vaccine. The CDR3 loop reads CSAGLAQETQYF. The nucleotide sequence is TGCAGCGCTGGACTAGCACAAGAGACCCAGTACTTC.